The 26 T cell receptor beta chains below all came from one sample that was sequenced in a study of identical twins (TCRdb year 2016). Receptors were amplified or captured by 5' RACE. Sequencing instrument: Illumina HiSeq 2000. Through fastp at Q25 and MiXCR, TCRdb rebuilt clones from the public reads, retaining in-frame beta chains. Each CDR3 protein appears once, grouped with its most common genes and DNA. In this sample the table shows approximately 680,000 distinct CDR3 sequences, about 7% of which occur a single time. The ten largest account for 1.5% to 2% of the sample. The same sample was also used in a study of yellow fever vaccine responses in identical twins.

Sequences were obtained from PBMCs. All receptors come from a woman between 18 and 29 years old in good health.

This clonotype was seen at least ten times. The chain combines TRBV29-1 with TRBJ2-2, with 7 bases that match TRBD2. Germline CDR1 reads SQVTM; CDR2 reads ANQGSEA. V dropped 7 bases and J dropped 6; count of bases not matched to a gene: 8. The CDR3 contains 13 residues. The CDR3 region is CSAQTSVPGELFF. CDR3 sequence (DNA): TGCAGCGCCCAAACTAGCGTCCCCGGGGAGCTGTTTTTT.

This clonotype was detected many times. V usage is TRBV24-1 and J usage is TRBJ2-1, with D possibly matching TRBD2 (7 bases). Germline V gene lookup returns CDR1 KGHDR and CDR2 SFDVKD. V was shortened by 3 bases and J by 4 bases, with 12 bases between the two germline ends. This CDR3 is 15 amino acids long. This CDR3 is CATSDRGGRYNEQFF. The CDR3 bases are TGTGCCACCAGTGATAGGGGGGGAAGGTACAATGAGCAGTTCTTC.

This clonotype has ten or more counts. The chain carries TRBV3-1 and TRBJ1-3, with a possible D match to TRBD1 (5 bases). CDR1 is LGHDT, CDR2 YNNKEL, per germline (reference sequence). V gave up 0 bases and J gave up 0 bases, with 9 bases separating them. The CDR3 length is 16 residues. The CDR3 region is CASSQDRTTSGNTIYF. The CDR3 bases are TGTGCCAGCAGCCAAGATAGGACAACCTCTGGAAACACCATATATTTT.

This clonotype showed up just a few times. The J gene is TRBJ2-7, the V gene TRBV5-5, with D possibly matching TRBD2 (6 bases). Between the trimmed V and J ends, which lost 3 bases and 2 bases, there was a span of 18 bases. The CDR3 loop spans 16 amino acids. Per germline, CDR1 SGHKS and CDR2 YYEKEE (reference sequence). The CDR3 DNA reads TGTGCCAGCAGCTGGGGGGAGAGCCTTTCACCCTACGAGCAGTACGTC. Translated: CASSWGESLSPYEQYV.

This clonotype was recorded a few times. The chain recombines TRBV7-8 with TRBJ2-3, with 8 nucleotides matching TRBD2. Trimming removed 4 bases from V and 0 bases from J; junction bases left unmatched: 9. This CDR3 is 17 amino acids long. The germline V gene encodes CDR1 SGHVS and CDR2 FQNEAQ. The CDR3 DNA sequence: TGTGCCAGCAGCTCGGATAGCGGGGCGTCCAGCACAGATACGCAGTATTTT. Its protein is CASSSDSGASSTDTQYF.

CDR3 sequence (DNA): TGTGCCAGCAGGGCGGGACAGGCGTACCAAGAGACCCAGTACTTC. Its translation: CASRAGQAYQETQYF. The chain uses TRBV6-1 and TRBJ2-5; 8 nucleotides line up with TRBD1. CDR1 is MNHNS and CDR2 is SASEGT in the germline V gene. V shed 6 bases, J shed 0 bases, and the junction held 6 bases outside the gene matches. This CDR3 spans 15 amino acids.

The V gene is TRBV12-5, the J gene TRBJ1-4; 7 bases map to TRBD1. CDR3 length equals 14 residues. Germline V lookup: CDR1 LGHNT, CDR2 FRNRAP. Losses at the gene ends were 6 bases for V and 5 bases for J; bases not matched to a gene: 6. As DNA, the CDR3 is TGTGCTAGTGGCGCGGGGACAGCGAATGAAAAACTGTTTTTT. This encodes CASGAGTANEKLFF.

This clonotype has a handful of counts. The rearrangement links TRBV15 to TRBJ2-1, with TRBD2 matching over 9 bases. From germline, CDR1 is LNHNV and CDR2 YYDKDF (reference sequence). This CDR3 contains 17 residues. V gave up 1 base and J gave up 5 bases; unmatched junction bases: 9. The CDR3 coding sequence is TGTGCCACCAGCAGAGGATTGGGCGGGAGGGTGGACAATGAGCAGTTCTTC. Translation: CATSRGLGGRVDNEQFF.

The J gene is TRBJ1-5, the V gene TRBV12-3 or TRBV12-4; maybe TRBD1 (6 bases). The CDR3 has 15 amino acids. V lost 8 bases, J lost 0 bases, and 14 bases lay in between. The CDR3 nucleotides read TGTGCCAGCCGCCGGGACAATCATAGCAATCAGCCCCAGCATTTT. This codes for CASRRDNHSNQPQHF.

This clonotype has ten or more counts. This chain connects TRBV29-1 to TRBJ1-4, with D unresolved. CDR1 and CDR2 from the germline V gene are SQVTM and ANQGSEA. The CDR3 is 14 residues long. Between the trimmed V and J ends, which lost 7 bases and 0 bases, there was a span of 12 bases. This chain's CDR3 is CSGAVSTTNEKLFF. The CDR3 coding sequence is TGCAGCGGGGCAGTGTCTACAACTAATGAAAAACTGTTTTTT.

The chain combines TRBV2 with TRBJ2-7; the D gene is possibly TRBD2 (6 bases). There are 18 residues in the CDR3. Looked up from germline, CDR1 is SNHLY and CDR2 is FYNNEI. V dropped 2 bases and J dropped 0 bases, with 20 bases sitting between them. The CDR3 spells CASSEPPYGGRLSYEQYF. CDR3 sequence (DNA): TGTGCCAGCAGTGAACCTCCCTACGGGGGTCGCCTCTCCTACGAGCAGTACTTC. The full variable domain, its missing parts supplied by reference TRBV2 and TRBJ2-7, is EPEVTQTPSHQVTQMGQEVILRCVPISNHLYFYWYRQILGQKVEFLVSFYNNEISEKSEIFDDQFSVERPDGSNFTLKIRSTKLEDSAMYFCASSEPPYGGRLSYEQYFGPGTRLTVT.

The V call is TRBV12-3 or TRBV12-4, the J call TRBJ1-5; 8 nucleotides align to TRBD1. The J segment lost 6 bases and the V segment lost 7 bases, leaving 11 bases of the junction unmatched. The length of the CDR3 is 15 residues. Written as DNA, the CDR3 is TGTGCCAGCAATCCTCAGGGGGCTTTTGGTCAGCCCCAGCATTTT. This codes for CASNPQGAFGQPQHF.

The sample holds many counts of this clonotype. The chain couples TRBV12-3 or TRBV12-4 to TRBJ2-3; perhaps TRBD2 as D (6 bases). This CDR3 comprises 16 residues. V gave up 4 bases and J gave up 0 bases, with 14 bases separating them. The CDR3 DNA is TGTGCCAGCAGTTCGGGGGAGGCCTCTAGCACAGATACGCAGTATTTT. The encoded protein is CASSSGEASSTDTQYF.

This clonotype was detected many times. The chain couples TRBV12-3 or TRBV12-4 to TRBJ1-4; 10 positions match TRBD1. The CDR3 totals 14 residues. V gave up 5 bases and J gave up 10 bases; unmatched junction bases: 7. CDR3 residues: CASSPGQGLGKLFF. DNA for the CDR3: TGTGCCAGCAGTCCGGGACAGGGGTTAGGAAAACTGTTTTTT.

This clonotype was seen ten or more times. The V call is TRBV5-1, the J call TRBJ1-1, with D unclear. Trimming pared 4 bases from V and 0 bases from J, leaving 7 bases between. Per the germline V gene, CDR1 is SGHRS and CDR2 is YFSETQ. The CDR3 covers 13 residues. The CDR3 nucleotides are TGCGCCAGCAGCAAAGACATGAACACTGAAGCTTTCTTT. This translates into CASSKDMNTEAFF.

This clonotype has only a few counts. J is TRBJ2-7 and V is TRBV10-3; 10 positions agree with TRBD2. The CDR3 is 13 amino acids. Germline CDR1 ENHRY, CDR2 SYGVKD. Unmatched junction bases numbered 3, after V lost 6 bases and J lost 4 bases. CDR3 loop: CAIRLAGAYEQYF. DNA of the CDR3: TGTGCCATCAGGCTAGCGGGAGCTTACGAGCAGTACTTC.

This clonotype occurred a few times. The gene calls are TRBV13 and TRBJ1-1; D not resolved. The CDR3 totals 18 residues. The V end lost 2 bases, the J end lost 5 bases, and 24 bases lay between the germline ends. Germline CDR1 PRHDT, CDR2 FYEKMQ (reference sequence). Here the CDR3 DNA reads TGTGCCAGCAGCTTAAGATTCAGGTATGAGGTGGGAGCAACTGAAGCTTTCTTT. Translated: CASSLRFRYEVGATEAFF. Full variable domain (remainder filled in from reference TRBV13 and TRBJ1-1): AAGVIQSPRHLIKEKRETATLKCYPIPRHDTVYWYQQGPGQDPQFLISFYEKMQSDKGSIPDRFSAQQFSDYHSELNMSSLELGDSALYFCASSLRFRYEVGATEAFFGQGTRLTVV.

The chain couples TRBV13 to TRBJ2-1; no firm D call. The CDR3 totals 10 residues. Germline V gives CDR1 PRHDT, CDR2 FYEKMQ (reference sequence). Deletions cut 8 bases from V and 7 bases from J, with 6 bases between. CDR3 DNA: TGTGCCAGCTTTTGGAATGAGCAGTTCTTC. The encoded protein is CASFWNEQFF.

In this sample, this clonotype turned up a few times. The chain recombines TRBV2 with TRBJ2-3; D is undetermined. V lost 8 bases, J lost 2 bases, and 14 bases lay in between. Germline V gives CDR1 SNHLY, CDR2 FYNNEI. CDR3 size: 14 residues. The CDR3: CASGLLTSTDTQYF. The CDR3 DNA sequence: TGTGCCAGCGGCCTCCTGACGTCCACAGATACGCAGTATTTT.

This clonotype showed up just a few times. The chain employs TRBV9 and TRBJ1-5; 9 bases map to TRBD1. This CDR3 has 15 residues. The J segment lost 0 bases and the V segment lost 5 bases, leaving 3 bases of the junction unmatched. Per germline, CDR1 SGDLS and CDR2 YYNGEE. The CDR3 spells CASSRDRASNQPQHF. The CDR3 DNA sequence: TGTGCCAGCAGTAGGGACAGGGCTAGCAATCAGCCCCAGCATTTT. Complete variable domain (other parts from reference TRBV9 and TRBJ1-5): DSGVTQTPKHLITATGQRVTLRCSPRSGDLSVYWYQQSLDQGLQFLIQYYNGEERAKGNILERFSAQQFPDLHSELNLSSLELGDSALYFCASSRDRASNQPQHFGDGTRLSIL.

This clonotype was counted at least ten times. The rearrangement joins TRBV4-2 to TRBJ2-1, with D tentatively TRBD2 (5 bases). The V gene's germline CDR1 is LGHNA and CDR2 YNFKEQ. This CDR3 comprises 17 residues. Trimming cost V 0 bases and J 0 bases, with 12 bases left between them. The CDR3 protein is CASSQDLASTSYNEQFF. The CDR3, as DNA: TGTGCCAGCAGCCAAGATCTAGCTAGTACCTCCTACAATGAGCAGTTCTTC.

As for this clonotype: Relative to the germline gene, one junction end is altered; a read error may explain this. This chain connects TRBV15 to TRBJ2-5; D remains ambiguous. Germline CDR1 and CDR2: LNHNV and YYDKDF (reference sequence). This CDR3 is built from 10 residues. This CDR3 is CATSGETKYF. The CDR3, as DNA: TGTGCCACCAGCGGCGAGACCAAGTACTTC.

In its sample, this clonotype was seen many times. The rearrangement links TRBV11-2 to TRBJ1-2; TRBD1 is a possible D gene (5 bases). The CDR3 consists of 12 residues. The germline gives CDR1 SGHAT, CDR2 FQNNGV. V gave up 4 bases and J gave up 4 bases, with 7 bases separating them. The CDR3 DNA sequence: TGTGCCAGCAGCTCTACAGGCTATGGCTACACCTTC. Its translation is CASSSTGYGYTF.

This clonotype was recorded at least ten times. The rearrangement joins TRBV12-3 or TRBV12-4 to TRBJ1-3; no definite D call. V was clipped by 3 bases and J by 1 base, with 13 bases between them. There are 16 residues in the CDR3. Here the CDR3 DNA reads TGTGCCAGCAGTTTGGGCCCTCAGTCGTCTGGAAACACCATATATTTT. It specifies CASSLGPQSSGNTIYF.

This clonotype was counted at least ten times. The chain links TRBV10-2 to TRBJ2-2; D might be TRBD2 (5 bases). CDR3 length equals 14 residues. Germline V gene data show CDR1 as WSHSY and CDR2 as SAAADI. Trimming took 6 bases from V and 6 from J, leaving 14 bases between them. CDR3 bases: TGCGCCAGCAGCCATTTTGAGAGGGCCGGGGAGCTGTTTTTT. Amino acids: CASSHFERAGELFF.

Ten or more counts support this clonotype. J is TRBJ1-2 and V is TRBV29-1; D gene ambiguous. V shed 4 bases and J shed 6 bases, with 9 bases lying between them. CDR3 length: 11 amino acids. Per the germline V gene, CDR1 is SQVTM and CDR2 is ANQGSEA. The CDR3 is CSVVSSHGYTF. DNA of the CDR3: TGCAGCGTTGTGTCATCACATGGCTACACCTTC.